These 8 T cell receptor beta chains share one sample of origin, sequenced in a study of T cells in localized non-small cell lung cancer. Profiling relied on immunoSEQ multiplex PCR, and the TCRdb table lists in-frame clones only, not all of them. The repertoire has about 21,000 clones, about 89% of them found once; the top ten carry over 7.5%. The material sequenced was peripheral blood, taken before any cancer treatment. These receptors originate from a man aged 40 to 70 with stage I lung adenocarcinoma.

The chain employs TRBV1 and TRBJ2-2; the listed D gene, TRBD1, was not tested against the DNA. TRBV1 is a pseudogene segment. The CDR3 is 15 residues long. Written as DNA, the CDR3 is TGCACCAGCAAACCGGGACAGGGGAACACCGGGGAGCTGTTTTTT. Residues: CTSKPGQGNTGELFF.

The rearrangement joins TRBV28 to TRBJ2-3; the D call may be TRBD1 or TRBD2 (6 bases each). Germline V CDR1 and CDR2: MDHEN, SYDVKM. The CDR3 consists of 17 residues. V was clipped by 8 bases and J by 0 bases, with 21 bases between them. CDR3: CASLPPGALDSTDTQYF. The DNA of the CDR3 is TGTGCCAGCCTCCCGCCGGGGGCCTTGGATAGCACAGATACGCAGTATTTT.

The chain links TRBV27 to TRBJ1-2, with D maybe TRBD1 (5 bases). V was pared by 7 bases and J by 2 bases, with 23 bases between. The CDR3 is made up of 17 amino acids. Germline V gene data show CDR1 as MNHEY and CDR2 as SMNVEV (reference sequence). The CDR3 DNA reads TGTGCCAGCACCTTCACCGGGGCAGGTCGGGGAAACTATGGCTACACCTTC. Its translation: CASTFTGAGRGNYGYTF.

This chain uses TRBV11-2 with TRBJ2-1, with D unclear. CDR1 and CDR2 from the germline V gene are SGHAT and FQNNGV. The CDR3 has 15 residues. Trimming took off 5 bases at V and 9 bases at J, with 20 bases between the two ends. The CDR3 nucleotides are TGTGCCAGCAGCATATCAGGTTGGGATATTCGTGAGCAGTTCTTC. Protein product: CASSISGWDIREQFF.

This sequence joins TRBV10-2 and TRBJ1-3; D not resolved. In germline, CDR1 is WSHSY, CDR2 SAAADI. The germline V and J ends were trimmed by 4 bases and 0 bases, with 13 bases remaining between them. The CDR3 is made up of 16 amino acids. For the CDR3, the DNA is TGCGCCAGCAGTGCAGGAGGGCCCTTCTCTGGAAACACCATATATTTT. It codes for CASSAGGPFSGNTIYF.

This clone was found once. The V and J genes are TRBV28 and TRBJ2-1, with TRBD2 matching over 10 bases. Germline-derived CDR1 and CDR2 are MDHEN and SYDVKM. The CDR3 length is 15 residues. The V gene end was trimmed by 3 bases and the J gene end by 4 bases; junction bases not matched to a gene: 3. The CDR3 is CASSFQAGGYNEQFF. CDR3 sequence (DNA): TGTGCCAGCAGTTTCCAAGCGGGAGGGTACAATGAGCAGTTCTTC.

The rearrangement joins TRBV6-4 to TRBJ2-1; D possibly uses TRBD1 or TRBD2 (5 bases each). Germline V CDR1 and CDR2: MRHNA, SNTAGT. The CDR3 loop spans 15 amino acids. V lost 4 bases and J lost 8, with 18 bases in between. The CDR3 region has the DNA TGTGCCAGCAGTGGAGTTTACGGGGCTGTGGATGAGCAGTTCTTC. Translating gives CASSGVYGAVDEQFF.

This clone was detected only once. The chain employs TRBV19 and TRBJ1-5; 7 nucleotides match TRBD1. The germline V gene has CDR1 LNHDA and CDR2 SQIVND (reference sequence). The CDR3 consists of 14 residues. Trimming cost V 10 bases and J 0 bases; bases outside gene matches: 6. Here the CDR3 DNA reads TGTGCCACCGCACGGACAGGTAGCAATCAGCCCCAGCATTTT. The encoded protein is CATARTGSNQPQHF.